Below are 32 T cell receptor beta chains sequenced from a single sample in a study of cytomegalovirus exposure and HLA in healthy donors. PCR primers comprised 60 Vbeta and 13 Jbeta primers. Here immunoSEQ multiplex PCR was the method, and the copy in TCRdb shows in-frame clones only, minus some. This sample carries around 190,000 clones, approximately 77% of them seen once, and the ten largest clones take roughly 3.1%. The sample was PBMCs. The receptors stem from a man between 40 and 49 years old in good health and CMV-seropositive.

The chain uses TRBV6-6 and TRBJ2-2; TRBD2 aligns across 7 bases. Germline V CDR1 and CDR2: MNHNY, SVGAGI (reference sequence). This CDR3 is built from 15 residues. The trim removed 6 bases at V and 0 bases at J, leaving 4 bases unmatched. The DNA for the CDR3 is TGTGCCAGCAGCAAACTAGCGCCGAACACCGGGGAGCTGTTTTTT. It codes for CASSKLAPNTGELFF.

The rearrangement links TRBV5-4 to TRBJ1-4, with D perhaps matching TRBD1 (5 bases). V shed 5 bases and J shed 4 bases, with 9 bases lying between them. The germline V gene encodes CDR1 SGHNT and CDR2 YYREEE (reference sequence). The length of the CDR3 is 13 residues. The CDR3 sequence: CASSQGNNEKLFF. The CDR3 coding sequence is TGTGCCAGCAGTCAGGGAAATAATGAAAAACTGTTTTTT.

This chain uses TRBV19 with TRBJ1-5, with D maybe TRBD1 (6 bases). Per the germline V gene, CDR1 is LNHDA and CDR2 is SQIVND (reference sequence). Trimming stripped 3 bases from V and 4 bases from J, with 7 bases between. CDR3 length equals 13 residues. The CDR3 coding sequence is TGTGCCAGTAGTATGGACAGAAATCAGCCCCAGCATTTT. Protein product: CASSMDRNQPQHF.

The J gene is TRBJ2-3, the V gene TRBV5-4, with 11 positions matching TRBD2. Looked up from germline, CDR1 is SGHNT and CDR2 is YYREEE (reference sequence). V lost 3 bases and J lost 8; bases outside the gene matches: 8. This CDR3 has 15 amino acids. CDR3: CASSSTSGGLPTQYF. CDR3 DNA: TGTGCCAGCAGCTCTACTAGCGGGGGTCTTCCTACGCAGTATTTT.

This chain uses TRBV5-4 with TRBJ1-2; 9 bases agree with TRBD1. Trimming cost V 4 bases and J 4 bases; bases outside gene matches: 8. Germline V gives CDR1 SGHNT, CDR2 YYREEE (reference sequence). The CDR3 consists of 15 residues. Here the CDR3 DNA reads TGTGCCAGCAGCGTCACAGGGGGCAGTGGCTATGGCTACACCTTC. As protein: CASSVTGGSGYGYTF.

This CDR3 is CASSLSSTSASSYEQYF. For the CDR3, the DNA is TGCGCCAGCAGCTTGAGTTCGACTAGCGCTAGCTCCTACGAGCAGTACTTC. The gene calls are TRBV5-1 and TRBJ2-7; 8 bases map to TRBD2. This CDR3 spans 17 amino acids. Germline assignment: CDR1 SGHRS and CDR2 YFSETQ. V shed 1 base, J shed 0 bases, and the junction held 9 bases outside the gene matches.

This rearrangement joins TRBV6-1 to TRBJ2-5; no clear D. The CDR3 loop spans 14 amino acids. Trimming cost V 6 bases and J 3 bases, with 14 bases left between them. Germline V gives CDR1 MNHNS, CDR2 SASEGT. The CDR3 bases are TGTGCCAGCAGAGAACGTCAGGTGAAAGAGACCCAGTACTTC. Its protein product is CASRERQVKETQYF.

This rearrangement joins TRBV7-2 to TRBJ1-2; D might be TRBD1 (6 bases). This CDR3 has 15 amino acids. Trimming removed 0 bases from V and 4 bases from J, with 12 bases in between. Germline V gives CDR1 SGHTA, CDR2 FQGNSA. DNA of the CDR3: TGTGCCAGCAGCTTAGCGGGATCGACAGGCTATGGCTACACCTTC. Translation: CASSLAGSTGYGYTF.

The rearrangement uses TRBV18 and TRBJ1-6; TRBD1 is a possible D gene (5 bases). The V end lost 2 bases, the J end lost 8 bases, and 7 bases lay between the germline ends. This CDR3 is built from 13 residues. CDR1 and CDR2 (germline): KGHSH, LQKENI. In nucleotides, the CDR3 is TGTGCCAGCTCACCAGTCAGGGATTCACCCCTCCACTTT. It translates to CASSPVRDSPLHF.

DNA of the CDR3: TGTGCCAGCCGGACTAGCGAGATTTACGAGCAGTACTTC. Protein product: CASRTSEIYEQYF. This chain uses TRBV6-1 with TRBJ2-7; the match to TRBD2 covers 9 bases. Germline V gene data show CDR1 as MNHNS and CDR2 as SASEGT. The junction had 6 bases not matched to a gene; V was cut back by 8 bases and J by 4 bases. The CDR3 is 13 residues long.

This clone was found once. The CDR3 DNA reads as TGTGCCACCAGCAGAGATTACTCGGGACTAGCGGGAATAAGAGGCAACAATGAGCAGTTCTTC. Encoded protein: CATSRDYSGLAGIRGNNEQFF. This chain connects TRBV15 to TRBJ2-1; the match to TRBD2 covers 13 bases. V shed 0 bases and J 5 bases; nucleotides not matched to a gene: 16. The CDR3 runs 21 residues. Germline CDR1 is LNHNV and CDR2 is YYDKDF (reference sequence).

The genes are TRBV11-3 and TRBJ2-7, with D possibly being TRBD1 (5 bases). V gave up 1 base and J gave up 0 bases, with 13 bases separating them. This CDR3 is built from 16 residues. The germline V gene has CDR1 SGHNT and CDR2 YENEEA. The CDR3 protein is CASSLGTGDRSYEQYF. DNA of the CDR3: TGTGCCAGCAGCTTAGGAACAGGTGACCGCTCCTACGAGCAGTACTTC.

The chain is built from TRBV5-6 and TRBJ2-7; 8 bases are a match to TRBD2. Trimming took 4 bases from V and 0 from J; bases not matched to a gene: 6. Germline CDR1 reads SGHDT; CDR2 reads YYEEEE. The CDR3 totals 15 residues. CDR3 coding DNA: TGTGCCAGCAGCCGGGGGGGCCCAAGCTCCTACGAGCAGTACTTC. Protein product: CASSRGGPSSYEQYF.

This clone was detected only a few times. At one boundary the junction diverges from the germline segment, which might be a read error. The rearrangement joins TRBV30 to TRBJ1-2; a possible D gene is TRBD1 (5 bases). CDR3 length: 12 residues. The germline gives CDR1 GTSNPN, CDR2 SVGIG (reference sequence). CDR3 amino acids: CAWRGAGVTLPF. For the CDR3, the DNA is TGTGCCTGGAGAGGGGCAGGCGTAACCCTTCCCTTC.

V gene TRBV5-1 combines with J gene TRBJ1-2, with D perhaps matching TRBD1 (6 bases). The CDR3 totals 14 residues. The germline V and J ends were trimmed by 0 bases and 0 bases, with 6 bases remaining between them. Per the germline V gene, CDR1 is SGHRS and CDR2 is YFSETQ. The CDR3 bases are TGCGCCAGCAGCTTGGGGGACACTAACTATGGCTACACCTTC. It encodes CASSLGDTNYGYTF. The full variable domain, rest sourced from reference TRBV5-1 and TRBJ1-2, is KAGVTQTPRYLIKTRGQQVTLSCSPISGHRSVSWYQQTPGQGLQFLFEYFSETQRNKGNFPGRFSGRQFSNSRSEMNVSTLELGDSALYLCASSLGDTNYGYTFGSGTRLTVV.

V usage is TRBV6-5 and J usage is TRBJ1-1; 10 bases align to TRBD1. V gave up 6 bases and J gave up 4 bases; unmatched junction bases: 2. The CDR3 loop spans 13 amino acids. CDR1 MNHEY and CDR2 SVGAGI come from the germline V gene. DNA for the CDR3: TGTGCCAGCAGCGGACAGGGGGTCACTGAAGCTTTCTTT. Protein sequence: CASSGQGVTEAFF.

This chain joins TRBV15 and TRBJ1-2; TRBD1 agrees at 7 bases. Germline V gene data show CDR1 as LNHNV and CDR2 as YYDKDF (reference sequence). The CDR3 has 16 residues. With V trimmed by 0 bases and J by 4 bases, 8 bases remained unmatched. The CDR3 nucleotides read TGTGCCACCAGCAGAGATGGGCTAGGACAGGCCTATGGCTACACCTTC. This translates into CATSRDGLGQAYGYTF.

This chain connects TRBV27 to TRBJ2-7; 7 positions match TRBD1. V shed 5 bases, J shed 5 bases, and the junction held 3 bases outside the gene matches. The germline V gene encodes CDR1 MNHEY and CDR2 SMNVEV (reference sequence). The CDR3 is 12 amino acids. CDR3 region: CASSGQGDEQYF. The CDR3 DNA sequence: TGTGCCAGCAGTGGCCAGGGGGACGAGCAGTACTTC.

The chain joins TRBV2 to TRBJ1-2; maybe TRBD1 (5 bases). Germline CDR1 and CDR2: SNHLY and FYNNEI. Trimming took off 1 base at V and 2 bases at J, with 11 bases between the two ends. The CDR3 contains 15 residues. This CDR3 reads CASSEGGGANYGYTF. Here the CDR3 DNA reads TGTGCCAGCAGTGAAGGGGGAGGGGCAAACTATGGCTACACCTTC. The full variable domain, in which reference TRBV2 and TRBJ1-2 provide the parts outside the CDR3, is EPEVTQTPSHQVTQMGQEVILRCVPISNHLYFYWYRQILGQKVEFLVSFYNNEISEKSEIFDDQFSVERPDGSNFTLKIRSTKLEDSAMYFCASSEGGGANYGYTFGSGTRLTVV.

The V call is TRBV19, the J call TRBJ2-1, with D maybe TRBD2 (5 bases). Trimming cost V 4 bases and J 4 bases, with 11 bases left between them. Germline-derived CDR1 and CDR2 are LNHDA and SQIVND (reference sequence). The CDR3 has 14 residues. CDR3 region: CASSNPGSYNEQFF. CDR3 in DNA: TGTGCCAGTAGTAATCCGGGAAGTTACAATGAGCAGTTCTTC.

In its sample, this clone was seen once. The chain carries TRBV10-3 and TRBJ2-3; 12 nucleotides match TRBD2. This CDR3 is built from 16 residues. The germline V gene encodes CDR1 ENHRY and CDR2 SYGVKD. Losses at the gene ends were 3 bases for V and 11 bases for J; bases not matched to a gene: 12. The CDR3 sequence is CAISDRLAGVHREQYF. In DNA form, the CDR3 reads TGTGCCATCAGTGACCGACTAGCGGGGGTCCACAGAGAGCAGTATTTT.

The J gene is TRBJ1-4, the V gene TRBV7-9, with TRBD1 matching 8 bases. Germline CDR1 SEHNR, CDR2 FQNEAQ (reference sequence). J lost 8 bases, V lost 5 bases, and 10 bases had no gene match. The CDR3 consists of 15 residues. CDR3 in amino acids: CASSARQGAGEKLFF. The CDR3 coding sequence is TGTGCCAGCAGCGCACGCCAGGGGGCCGGAGAAAAACTGTTTTTT.

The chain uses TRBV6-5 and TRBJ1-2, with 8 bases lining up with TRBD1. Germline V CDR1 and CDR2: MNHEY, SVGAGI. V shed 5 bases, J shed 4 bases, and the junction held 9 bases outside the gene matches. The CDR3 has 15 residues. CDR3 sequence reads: CASSPQTGEGYGYTF. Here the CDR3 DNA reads TGTGCCAGCAGTCCTCAGACAGGGGAAGGCTATGGCTACACCTTC.

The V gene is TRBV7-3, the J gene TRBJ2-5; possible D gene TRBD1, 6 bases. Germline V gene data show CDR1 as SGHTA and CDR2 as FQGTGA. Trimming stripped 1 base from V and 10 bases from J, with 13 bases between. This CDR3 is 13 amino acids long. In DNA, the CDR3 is TGTGCCAGCAGCTTAAATCCAGGGGCCCTCCAGTACTTC. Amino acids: CASSLNPGALQYF.

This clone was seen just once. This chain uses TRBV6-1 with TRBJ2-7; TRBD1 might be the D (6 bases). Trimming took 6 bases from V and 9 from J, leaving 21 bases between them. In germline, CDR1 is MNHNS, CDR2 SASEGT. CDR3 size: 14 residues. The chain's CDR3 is CASRIGQSVYSQYF. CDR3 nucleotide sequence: TGTGCCAGCAGAATCGGACAGTCAGTCTATTCGCAGTACTTC.

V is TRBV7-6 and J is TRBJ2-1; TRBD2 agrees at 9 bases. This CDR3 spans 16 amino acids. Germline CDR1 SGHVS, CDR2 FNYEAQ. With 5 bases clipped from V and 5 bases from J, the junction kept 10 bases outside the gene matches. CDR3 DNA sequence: TGTGCCAGCAGCGAATGGGGACTAGCCATGGACAATGAGCAGTTCTTC. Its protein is CASSEWGLAMDNEQFF. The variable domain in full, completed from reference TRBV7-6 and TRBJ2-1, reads GAGVSQSPRYKVTKRGQDVALRCDPISGHVSLYWYRQALGQGPEFLTYFNYEAQQDKSGLPNDRFSAERPEGSISTLTIQRTEQRDSAMYRCASSEWGLAMDNEQFFGPGTRLTVL.

The CDR3 DNA reads as TGTGCCAGCAGTTTACAGGGCGGACTAGGGGAGCAGTACTTC. It translates to CASSLQGGLGEQYF. The V gene is TRBV28, the J gene TRBJ2-7, with 7 positions matching TRBD2. This CDR3 spans 14 amino acids. The germline V gene has CDR1 MDHEN and CDR2 SYDVKM. The V and J ends lost 2 bases and 7 bases, in that order; junction bases with no gene match: 8.

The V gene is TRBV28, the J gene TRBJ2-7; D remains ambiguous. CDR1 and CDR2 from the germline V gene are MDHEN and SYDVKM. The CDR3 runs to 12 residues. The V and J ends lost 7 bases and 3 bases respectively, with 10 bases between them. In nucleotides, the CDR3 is TGTGCCAGCAACCGGTCGGGCTACGAGCAGTACTTC. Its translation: CASNRSGYEQYF.

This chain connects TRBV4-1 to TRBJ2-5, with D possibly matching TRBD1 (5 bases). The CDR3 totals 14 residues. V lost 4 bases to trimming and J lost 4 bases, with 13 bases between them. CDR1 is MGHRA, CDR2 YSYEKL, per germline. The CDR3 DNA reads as TGCGCCAGCAGCCGAGGCGCCAGGGCAGAGACCCAGTACTTC. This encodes CASSRGARAETQYF.

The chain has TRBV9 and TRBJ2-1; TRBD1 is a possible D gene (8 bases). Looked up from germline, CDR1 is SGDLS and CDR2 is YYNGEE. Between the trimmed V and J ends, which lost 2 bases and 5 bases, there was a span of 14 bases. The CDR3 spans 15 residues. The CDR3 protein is CASSVRQGTNNEQFF. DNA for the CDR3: TGTGCCAGCAGCGTCCGACAGGGGACTAACAATGAGCAGTTCTTC.

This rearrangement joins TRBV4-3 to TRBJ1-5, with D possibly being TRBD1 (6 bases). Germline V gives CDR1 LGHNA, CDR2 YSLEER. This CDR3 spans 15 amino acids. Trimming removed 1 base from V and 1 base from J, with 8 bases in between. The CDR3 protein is CASSQVQGSNQPQHF. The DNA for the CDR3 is TGCGCCAGCAGCCAAGTACAGGGAAGCAATCAGCCCCAGCATTTT.

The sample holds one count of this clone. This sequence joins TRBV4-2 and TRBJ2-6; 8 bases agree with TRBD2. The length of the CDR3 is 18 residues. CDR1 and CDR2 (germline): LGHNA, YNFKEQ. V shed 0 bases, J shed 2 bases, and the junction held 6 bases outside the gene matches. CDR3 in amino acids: CASSQEGRAGAGANVLTF. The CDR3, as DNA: TGTGCCAGCAGCCAAGAAGGTCGAGCGGGAGCTGGGGCCAACGTCCTGACTTTC.